This TCR beta chain was found in a study of blood T cells in healthy people across ages. Findings and limits, study-wide: More naive CD4+ cells and higher diversity were found in long-lived than in aged donors. Possibly confounding the expanded clonotype changes was the fact that donor CMV status was unknown. Estimates drawn from one million T cells were deemed to understate diversity.

On this clonotype itself: The antigen is not known.

A second about 6 to 12 cycle PCR used barcoded and J-beta primers. TCRdb analysed the 5' RACE reads with MiXCR anew, one entry per CDR3 protein. The table lists almost 1 million distinct CDR3 sequences, 51% of them singletons. The source material was blood. The sequence was collected from a woman in her sixties or seventies in good health.

CDR3 in amino acids: CASSQGFGSASTDTQYF. The CDR3 DNA follows: TGTGCCAGCAGCCAAGGTTTCGGGAGCGCTAGCACAGATACGCAGTATTTT. V usage is TRBV3-1 and J usage is TRBJ2-3, with D perhaps TRBD2 (6 bases). This CDR3 region has 17 residues. Germline CDR1 and CDR2: LGHDT and YNNKEL (reference sequence). V shed 1 base and J shed 0 bases, with 14 bases lying between them.